Each of the 13 T cell receptor beta chains below was sequenced from the same sample in a study of blood T cell repertoires in COVID-19. Clones were read by immunoSEQ multiplex PCR, and TCRdb kept only the in-frame ones, dropping some. The sample holds about 100,000 clones, 70% to 80% seen once. Sequencing was carried out using peripheral blood. Receptors originate from a man between 65 and 85 years old with active or convalescent COVID-19.

The rearrangement joins TRBV12-3 or TRBV12-4 to TRBJ1-2, with D unclear. V lost 1 base and J 8 bases, leaving 8 bases between the germline ends. The CDR3 contains 12 residues. The CDR3 loop reads CASSLGTEGYTF. CDR3 nucleotide sequence: TGTGCCAGCAGTTTAGGCACAGAAGGCTACACCTTC.

The chain couples TRBV7-2 to TRBJ2-3; D gene unclear. Germline V lookup: CDR1 SGHTA, CDR2 FQGNSA. The CDR3 is 11 residues long. V was clipped by 7 bases and J by 2 bases, with 4 bases between them. The CDR3 nucleotides read TGTGCCAGCACTAACACAGATACGCAGTATTTT. This encodes CASTNTDTQYF.

In its sample, this clone was seen a few times. V usage is TRBV2 and J usage is TRBJ2-3, with 7 bases identical to TRBD1. V dropped 10 bases and J dropped 3; count of bases not matched to a gene: 10. Germline CDR1 reads SNHLY; CDR2 reads FYNNEI. There are 14 residues in the CDR3. For the CDR3, the DNA is TGTGCCACCCAAGACAGGGCGAGAACAGATACGCAGTATTTT. Translating it yields CATQDRARTDTQYF.

The genes are TRBV18 and TRBJ2-3, with 7 positions matching TRBD2. V dropped 6 bases and J dropped 4; count of bases not matched to a gene: 13. The CDR3 has 16 residues. Germline assignment: CDR1 KGHSH and CDR2 LQKENI. DNA of the CDR3: TGTGCCAGCTCCACAGCGGTGGGAGGGAGGTCAGATACGCAGTATTTT. Translating it yields CASSTAVGGRSDTQYF.

This clone was counted a single time. The chain carries TRBV11-2 and TRBJ2-2, with D tentatively TRBD1 (6 bases). CDR3 size: 16 residues. Germline lookup yields CDR1 SGHAT and CDR2 FQNNGV. Between the trimmed V and J ends, which lost 5 bases and 5 bases, there was a span of 18 bases. The CDR3 bases are TGTGCCAGCAGCCCCCGAGCCCCCGGACAGACCGGGGAGCTGTTTTTT. Translating gives CASSPRAPGQTGELFF.

The chain carries TRBV14 and TRBJ1-1, with D possibly being TRBD1 (5 bases). V lost 1 base to trimming and J lost 6 bases, with 9 bases between them. The CDR3 covers 13 residues. The germline gives CDR1 SGHDN, CDR2 FVKESK. The CDR3 reads CASSQVGEAEAFF. The CDR3 region has the DNA TGTGCCAGCAGCCAAGTAGGGGAGGCTGAAGCTTTCTTT.

This chain links TRBV19 with TRBJ1-1; TRBD1 is a possible D gene (6 bases). In germline, CDR1 is LNHDA, CDR2 SQIVND (reference sequence). The CDR3 contains 14 residues. The ends were cut back, 5 bases at V and 1 base at J, with 11 bases in the middle. CDR3 loop: CASSFRTANTEAFF. CDR3 coding DNA: TGTGCCAGTAGTTTCCGGACAGCGAACACTGAAGCTTTCTTT.

This sequence joins TRBV7-2 and TRBJ1-2; TRBD1 aligns across 10 bases. Germline CDR1 is SGHTA and CDR2 is FQGNSA. CDR3 length: 13 residues. Trimming cost V 8 bases and J 4 bases; bases outside gene matches: 4. CDR3 bases: TGTGCCAGCGGGACAGGGGTCGGCTATGGCTACACCTTC. This codes for CASGTGVGYGYTF.

The chain links TRBV7-9 to TRBJ1-6, with 9 bases matching TRBD1. CDR3 size: 14 residues. Per the germline V gene, CDR1 is SEHNR and CDR2 is FQNEAQ (reference sequence). The V segment lost 4 bases and the J segment 8 bases; nucleotides outside the gene matches: 3. As DNA, the CDR3 is TGTGCCAGCAGCTCCACAGGGGGCGATTCACCCCTCCACTTT. Amino acids: CASSSTGGDSPLHF.

The table lists this clone with a count of one. This sample also contains other DNA sequences that code for the same CDR3. V usage is TRBV30 and J usage is TRBJ1-4, with D unclear. V was cut by 2 bases and J by 5 bases, with 3 bases left in between. The germline CDR1 and CDR2 sequences are GTSNPN and SVGIG (reference sequence). CDR3 length: 11 residues. The CDR3 DNA follows: TGTGCCTGGAGTTCGAATGAAAAACTGTTTTTT. Residues: CAWSSNEKLFF.

This clone has only a few counts. J is TRBJ1-4 and V is TRBV12-3 or TRBV12-4, with a tentative D call TRBD1 (5 bases). V shed 8 bases and J shed 7 bases, with 14 bases lying between them. The CDR3 has 13 amino acids. CDR3 sequence: CASQIRVGEKLFF. The CDR3 bases are TGTGCCAGCCAGATCAGGGTTGGTGAAAAACTGTTTTTT.

The V call is TRBV15, the J call TRBJ2-1, with D uncertain. Germline lookup yields CDR1 LNHNV and CDR2 YYDKDF (reference sequence). The CDR3 sequence is 15 residues long. V was trimmed by 1 base and J by 8 bases, leaving 15 bases between them. CDR3 sequence (DNA): TGTGCCACCAGCAGAGCTGGCTACGGCGGCGATGAGCAGTTCTTC. Translation gives CATSRAGYGGDEQFF.

The table lists this clone with a few counts. V is TRBV7-2 and J is TRBJ2-3; 11 nucleotides agree with TRBD2. V lost 5 bases, J lost 5 bases, and 6 bases stayed unmatched. Germline CDR1 SGHTA, CDR2 FQGNSA. There are 15 residues in the CDR3. CDR3 loop: CASSRSGGVGDTQYF. CDR3 coding DNA: TGTGCCAGCAGCCGTAGCGGGGGGGTTGGAGATACGCAGTATTTT.